This T cell receptor beta chain is from a study of identical twins. One entry per CDR3 protein results from TCRdb running MiXCR on the 5' RACE reads. Of around 570,000 distinct CDR3 sequences in the sample, over 8.5% were seen once. Germline CDR1 is SEHNR and CDR2 is FQNEAQ (reference sequence). V was cut by 5 bases and J by 3 bases, with 20 bases left in between. The CDR3 is 17 residues long. This clonotype was seen ten or more times. These data were also filed under a second study, of yellow fever vaccine responses in identical twins.

The sequence came from a woman in her late teens or twenties in good health. The sequenced sample consisted of PBMCs. V usage is TRBV7-9 and J usage is TRBJ2-1; D may correspond to TRBD1 or TRBD2 (6 bases each). CDR3 in amino acids: CASSRDVGGGNYNEQFF. DNA of the CDR3: TGTGCCAGCAGCCGGGACGTAGGAGGGGGTAACTACAATGAGCAGTTCTTC.